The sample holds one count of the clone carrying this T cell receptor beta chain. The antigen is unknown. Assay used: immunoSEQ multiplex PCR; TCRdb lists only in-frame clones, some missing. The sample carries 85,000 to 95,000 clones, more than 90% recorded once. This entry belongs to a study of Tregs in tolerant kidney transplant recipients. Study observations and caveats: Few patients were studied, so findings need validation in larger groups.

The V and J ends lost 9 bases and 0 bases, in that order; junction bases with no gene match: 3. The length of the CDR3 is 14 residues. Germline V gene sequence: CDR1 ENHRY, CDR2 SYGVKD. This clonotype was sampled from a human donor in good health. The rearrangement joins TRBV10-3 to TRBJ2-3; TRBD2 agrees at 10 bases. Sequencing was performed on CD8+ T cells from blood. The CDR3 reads CAIWTSGSTDTQYF. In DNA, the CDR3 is TGTGCCATTTGGACTAGCGGTAGCACAGATACGCAGTATTTT.